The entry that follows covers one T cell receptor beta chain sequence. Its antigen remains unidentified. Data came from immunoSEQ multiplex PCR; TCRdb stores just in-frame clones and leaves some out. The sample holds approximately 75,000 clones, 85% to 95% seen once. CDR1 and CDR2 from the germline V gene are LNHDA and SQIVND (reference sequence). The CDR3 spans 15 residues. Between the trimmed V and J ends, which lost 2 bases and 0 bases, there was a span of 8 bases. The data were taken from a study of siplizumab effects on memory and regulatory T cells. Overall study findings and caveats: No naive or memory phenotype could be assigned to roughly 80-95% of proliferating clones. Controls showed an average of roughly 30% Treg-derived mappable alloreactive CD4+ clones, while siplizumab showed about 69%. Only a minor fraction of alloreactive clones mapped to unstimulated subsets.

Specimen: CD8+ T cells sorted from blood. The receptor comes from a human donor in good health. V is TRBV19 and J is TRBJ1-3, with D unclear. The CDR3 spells CASSINTYSGNTIYF. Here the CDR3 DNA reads TGTGCCAGTAGTATAAACACGTACTCTGGAAACACCATATATTTT.